What follows describes a single T cell receptor beta chain. Clones were sequenced by immunoSEQ multiplex PCR, and TCRdb holds only the in-frame ones, with some missing. The profile covers around 180,000 clones, with more than 80% appearing a single time and about 7% taken by the ten largest. Germline-derived CDR1 and CDR2 are MNHEY and SVGAGI. This CDR3 contains 14 residues. Trimming left V 3 bases short and J 0 bases short, with 6 bases between. The data are from a study of blood T cell repertoires in COVID-19. V is TRBV6-5 and J is TRBJ2-4; no clear D gene. This TCR was sampled from a human donor in a cohort sampled during active COVID-19. Sample: peripheral blood. The CDR3 here is CASSYSVAKNIQYF. The DNA for the CDR3 is TGTGCCAGCAGTTATTCCGTAGCCAAAAACATTCAGTACTTC.